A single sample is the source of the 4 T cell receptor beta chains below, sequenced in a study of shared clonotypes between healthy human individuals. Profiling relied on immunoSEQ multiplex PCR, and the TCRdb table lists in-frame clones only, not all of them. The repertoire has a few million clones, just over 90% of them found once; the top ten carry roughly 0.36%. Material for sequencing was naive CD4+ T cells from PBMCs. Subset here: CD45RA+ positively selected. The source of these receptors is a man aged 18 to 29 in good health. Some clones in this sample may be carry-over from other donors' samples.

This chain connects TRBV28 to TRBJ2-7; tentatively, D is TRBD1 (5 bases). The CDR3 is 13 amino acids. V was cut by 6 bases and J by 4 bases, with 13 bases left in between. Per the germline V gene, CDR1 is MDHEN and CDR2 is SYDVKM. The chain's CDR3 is CASRNQGRYEQYF. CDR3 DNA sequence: TGTGCCAGCAGAAACCAGGGTCGGTACGAGCAGTACTTC.

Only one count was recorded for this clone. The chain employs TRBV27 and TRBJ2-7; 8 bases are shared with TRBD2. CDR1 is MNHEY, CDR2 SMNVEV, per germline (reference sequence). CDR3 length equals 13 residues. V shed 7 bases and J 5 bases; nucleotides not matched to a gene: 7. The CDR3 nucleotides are TGTGCCAGCAATCGGGAGGGAACCCACGAGCAGTACTTC. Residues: CASNREGTHEQYF.

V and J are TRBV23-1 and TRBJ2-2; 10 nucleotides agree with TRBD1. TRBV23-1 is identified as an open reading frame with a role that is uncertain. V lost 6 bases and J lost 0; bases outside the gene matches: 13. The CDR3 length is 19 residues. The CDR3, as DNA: TGCGCCAGCAGCCACCGGGACAGGGGCCCGTTCGCGAACACCGGGGAGCTGTTTTTT. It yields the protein CASSHRDRGPFANTGELFF.

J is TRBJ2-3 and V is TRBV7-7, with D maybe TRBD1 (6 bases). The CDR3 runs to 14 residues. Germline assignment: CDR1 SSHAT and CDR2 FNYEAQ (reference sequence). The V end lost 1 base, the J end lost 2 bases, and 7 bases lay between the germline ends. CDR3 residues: CASSLGQATDTQYF. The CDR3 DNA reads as TGTGCCAGCAGCTTAGGACAGGCCACAGATACGCAGTATTTT.